Listed here are 8 T cell receptor beta chains from one sample, sequenced in a study of regulatory T cells in long-lasting Graves disease. This sample's time point: persistent/refractory GD, antithyroid drugs over 5 years with positive TRAb. Following extraction of RNA from PBMCs, that RNA was used to make the TCR library. According to the study, TCR beta libraries were built with iRepertoire HTBI primers and CDR3-region Arm-PCR. TCRdb re-called the multiplex PCR reads with MiXCR, one entry per CDR3 protein. Among approximately 500,000 distinct CDR3 sequences listed, around a fifth were seen once. The input for sequencing was peripheral blood mononuclear cells (PBMCs), taken when the disease was refractory, from a patient treated with antithyroid drugs. The source of these receptors is a female donor with Graves disease.

This clonotype was recorded at least ten times. J is TRBJ1-6 and V is TRBV6-2 or TRBV6-3, with D uncertain. In germline, CDR1 is MNHEY, CDR2 SVGEGT. V lost 6 bases and J 0 bases, leaving 12 bases between the germline ends. The CDR3 spans 16 residues. The CDR3 coding sequence is TGTGCCAGCAGGGAGACGTGGAGCTCCTATAATTCACCCCTCCACTTT. Amino acid sequence: CASRETWSSYNSPLHF.

The gene calls are TRBV29-1 and TRBJ2-2; no clear D. V was trimmed by 7 bases and J by 5 bases, leaving 14 bases between them. CDR3 length equals 13 residues. From germline, CDR1 is SQVTM and CDR2 ANQGSEA. The CDR3 loop is CSAGPSGTGELFF. The CDR3 DNA follows: TGCAGCGCCGGGCCCAGTGGGACCGGGGAGCTGTTTTTT.

The rearrangement links TRBV20-1 to TRBJ1-3; unclear D gene. The CDR3 is 14 residues long. Germline loops: CDR1 DFQATT, CDR2 SNEGSKA (reference sequence). Trimming removed 6 bases from V and 0 bases from J, with 12 bases in between. The CDR3, as DNA: TGCAGTGCCCATGCCCCCTCCTCTGGAAACACCATATATTTT. It is translated as CSAHAPSSGNTIYF.

This chain uses TRBV3-1 with TRBJ2-3; D remains ambiguous. Trimming took 5 bases from V and 3 from J, leaving 12 bases between them. Germline CDR1 reads LGHDT; CDR2 reads YNNKEL (reference sequence). The CDR3 runs 14 residues. CDR3 residues: CASSSAGSTDTQYF. The DNA of the CDR3 is TGTGCCAGCAGCTCAGCAGGTTCAACAGATACGCAGTATTTT.

The V and J genes are TRBV4-3 and TRBJ2-7, with 8 bases aligning to TRBD1. The CDR3 spans 16 residues. The V gene end was trimmed by 3 bases and the J gene end by 0 bases; junction bases not matched to a gene: 7. Germline V gene data show CDR1 as LGHNA and CDR2 as YSLEER. CDR3 region: CASSQALGTGSYEQYF. CDR3 in DNA: TGCGCCAGCAGCCAGGCATTGGGGACAGGCTCCTACGAGCAGTACTTC.

The chain recombines TRBV7-9 with TRBJ2-5, with a weak D call TRBD1 (5 bases). Trimming cost V 0 bases and J 3 bases, with 11 bases left between them. Germline V gives CDR1 SEHNR, CDR2 FQNEAQ (reference sequence). The CDR3 is 15 amino acids. CDR3 DNA: TGTGCCAGCAGCTTAGCAGCGACAGTGAAAGAGACCCAGTACTTC. Amino acid sequence: CASSLAATVKETQYF.

As for this clonotype: The germline gene is not matched at one end of the junction; a read error may be the cause. The V call is TRBV29-1, the J call TRBJ1-2; 7 positions match TRBD1. This CDR3 is built from 12 residues. Germline assignment: CDR1 SQVTM and CDR2 ANQGSEA. CDR3 residues: CSGDRAGYCYTF. CDR3 sequence (DNA): TGCAGCGGAGACAGGGCGGGCTATTGCTACACCTTC.

This clonotype was picked up a small number of times. The rearrangement links TRBV3-1 to TRBJ1-2, with D maybe TRBD1 (5 bases). Germline-derived CDR1 and CDR2 are LGHDT and YNNKEL (reference sequence). V was trimmed by 3 bases and J by 6 bases, leaving 11 bases between them. The CDR3 covers 13 residues. CDR3 protein: CASSQGQRNGYTF. CDR3 nucleotides: TGTGCCAGCAGCCAGGGGCAAAGGAATGGCTACACCTTC.